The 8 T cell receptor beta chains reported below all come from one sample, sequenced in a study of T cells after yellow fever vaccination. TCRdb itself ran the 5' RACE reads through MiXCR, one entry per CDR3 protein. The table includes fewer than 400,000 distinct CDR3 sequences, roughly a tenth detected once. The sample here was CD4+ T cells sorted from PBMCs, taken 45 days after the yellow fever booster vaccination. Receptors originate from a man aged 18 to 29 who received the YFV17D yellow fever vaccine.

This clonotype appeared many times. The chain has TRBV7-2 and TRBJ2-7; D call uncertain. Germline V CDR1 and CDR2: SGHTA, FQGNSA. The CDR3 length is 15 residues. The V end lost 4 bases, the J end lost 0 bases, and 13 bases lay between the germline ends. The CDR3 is CASSSHLGFSYEQYF. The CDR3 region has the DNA TGTGCCAGCAGCTCACACCTGGGGTTCTCCTACGAGCAGTACTTC.

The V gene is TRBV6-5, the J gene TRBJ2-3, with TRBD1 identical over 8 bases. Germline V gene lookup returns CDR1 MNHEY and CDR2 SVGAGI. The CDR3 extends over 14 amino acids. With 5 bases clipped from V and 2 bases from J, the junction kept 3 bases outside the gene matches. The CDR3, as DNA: TGTGCCAGCAGTAACCAGGGGGCCACAGATACGCAGTATTTT. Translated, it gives CASSNQGATDTQYF.

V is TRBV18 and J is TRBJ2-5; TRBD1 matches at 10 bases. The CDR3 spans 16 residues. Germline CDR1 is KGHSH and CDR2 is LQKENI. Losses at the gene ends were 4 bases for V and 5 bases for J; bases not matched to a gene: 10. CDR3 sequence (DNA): TGTGCCAGCTCACTTTCTTACGGGACAGGGGTTGAGACCCAGTACTTC. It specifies CASSLSYGTGVETQYF.

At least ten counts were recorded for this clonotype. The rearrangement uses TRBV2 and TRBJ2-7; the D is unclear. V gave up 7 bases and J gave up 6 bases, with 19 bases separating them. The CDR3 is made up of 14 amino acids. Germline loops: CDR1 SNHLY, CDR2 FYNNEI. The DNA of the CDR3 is TGTGCCAGCAATTCCAGGCGTTGGCTCGGCGAGCAGTACTTC. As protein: CASNSRRWLGEQYF.

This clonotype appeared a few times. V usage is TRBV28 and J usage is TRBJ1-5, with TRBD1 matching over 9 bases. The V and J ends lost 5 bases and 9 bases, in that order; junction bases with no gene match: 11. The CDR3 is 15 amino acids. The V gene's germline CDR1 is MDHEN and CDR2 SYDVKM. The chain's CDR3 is CASSEQGAPNGPQHF. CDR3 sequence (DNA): TGTGCCAGCAGTGAACAGGGGGCTCCCAATGGGCCCCAGCATTTT. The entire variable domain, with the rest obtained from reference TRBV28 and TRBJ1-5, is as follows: DVKVTQSSRYLVKRTGEKVFLECVQDMDHENMFWYRQDPGLGLRLIYFSYDVKMKEKGDIPEGYSVSREKKERFSLILESASTNQTSMYLCASSEQGAPNGPQHFGDGTRLSIL.

CDR3 DNA sequence: TGCGCCAGCAGCTTGGCCATGGAAAACACTGAAGCTTTCTTT. The encoded protein is CASSLAMENTEAFF. The chain recombines TRBV5-1 with TRBJ1-1; D call uncertain. V lost 0 bases and J 2 bases, leaving 8 bases between the germline ends. CDR1 SGHRS and CDR2 YFSETQ come from the germline V gene. The CDR3 has 14 amino acids.

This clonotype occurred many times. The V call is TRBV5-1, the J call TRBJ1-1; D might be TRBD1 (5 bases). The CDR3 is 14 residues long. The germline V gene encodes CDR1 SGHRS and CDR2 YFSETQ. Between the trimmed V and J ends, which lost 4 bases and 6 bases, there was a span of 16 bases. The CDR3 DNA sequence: TGCGCCAGCAGCGTACAGGTATTCAACGCTGAAGCTTTCTTT. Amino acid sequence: CASSVQVFNAEAFF.

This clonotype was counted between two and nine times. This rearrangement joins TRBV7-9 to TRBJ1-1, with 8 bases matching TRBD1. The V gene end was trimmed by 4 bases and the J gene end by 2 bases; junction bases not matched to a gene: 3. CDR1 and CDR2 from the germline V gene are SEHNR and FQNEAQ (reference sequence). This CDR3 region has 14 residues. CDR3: CASSSTGDNTEAFF. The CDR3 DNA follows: TGTGCCAGCAGCTCGACAGGGGATAACACTGAAGCTTTCTTT.